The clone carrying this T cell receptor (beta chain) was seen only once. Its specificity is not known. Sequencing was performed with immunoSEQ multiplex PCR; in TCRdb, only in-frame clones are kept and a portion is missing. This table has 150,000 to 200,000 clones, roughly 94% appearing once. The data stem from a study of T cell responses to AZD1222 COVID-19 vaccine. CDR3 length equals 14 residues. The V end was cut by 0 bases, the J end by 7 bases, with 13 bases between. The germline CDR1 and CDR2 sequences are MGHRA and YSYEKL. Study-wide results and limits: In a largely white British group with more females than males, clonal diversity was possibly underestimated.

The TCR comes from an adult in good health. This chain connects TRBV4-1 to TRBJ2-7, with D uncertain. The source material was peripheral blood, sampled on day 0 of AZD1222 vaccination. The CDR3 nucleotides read TGCGCCAGCAGCCAAGACCTGATTCTTGAGGAGCAGTACTTC. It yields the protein CASSQDLILEEQYF.